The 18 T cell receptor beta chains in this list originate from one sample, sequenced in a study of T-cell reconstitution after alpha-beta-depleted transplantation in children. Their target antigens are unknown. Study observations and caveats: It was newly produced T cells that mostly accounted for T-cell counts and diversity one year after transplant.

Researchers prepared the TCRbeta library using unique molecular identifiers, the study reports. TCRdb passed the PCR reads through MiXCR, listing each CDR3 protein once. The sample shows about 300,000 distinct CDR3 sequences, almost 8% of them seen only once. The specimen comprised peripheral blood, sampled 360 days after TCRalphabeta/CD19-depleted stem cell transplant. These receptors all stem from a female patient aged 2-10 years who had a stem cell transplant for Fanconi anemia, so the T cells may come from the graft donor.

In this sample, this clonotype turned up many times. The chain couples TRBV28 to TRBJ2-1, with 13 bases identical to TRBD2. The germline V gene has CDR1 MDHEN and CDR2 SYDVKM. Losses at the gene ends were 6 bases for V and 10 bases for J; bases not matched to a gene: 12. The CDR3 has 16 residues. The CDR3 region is CASRPTSGRPVAEQFF. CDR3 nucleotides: TGTGCCAGCAGACCGACTAGCGGGAGGCCGGTAGCCGAGCAGTTCTTC.

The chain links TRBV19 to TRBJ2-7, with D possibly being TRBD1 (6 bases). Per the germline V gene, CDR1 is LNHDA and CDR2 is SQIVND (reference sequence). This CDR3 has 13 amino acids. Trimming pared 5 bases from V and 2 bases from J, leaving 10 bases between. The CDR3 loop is CASSGTFTYEQYF. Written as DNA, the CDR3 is TGTGCCAGTAGTGGGACATTCACCTACGAGCAGTACTTC.

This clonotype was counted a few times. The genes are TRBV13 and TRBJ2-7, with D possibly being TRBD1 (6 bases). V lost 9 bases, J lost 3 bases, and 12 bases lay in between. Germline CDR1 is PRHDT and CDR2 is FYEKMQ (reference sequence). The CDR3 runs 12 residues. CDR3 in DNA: TGTGCCAGTTCGGGACACCACTACGAGCAGTACTTC. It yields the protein CASSGHHYEQYF.

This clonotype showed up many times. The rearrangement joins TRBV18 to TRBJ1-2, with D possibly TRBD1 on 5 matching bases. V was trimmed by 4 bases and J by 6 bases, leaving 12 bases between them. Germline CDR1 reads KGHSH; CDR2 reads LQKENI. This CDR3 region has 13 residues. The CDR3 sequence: CASSLTGGDGYTF. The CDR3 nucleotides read TGTGCCAGCTCACTCACTGGGGGTGATGGCTACACCTTC.

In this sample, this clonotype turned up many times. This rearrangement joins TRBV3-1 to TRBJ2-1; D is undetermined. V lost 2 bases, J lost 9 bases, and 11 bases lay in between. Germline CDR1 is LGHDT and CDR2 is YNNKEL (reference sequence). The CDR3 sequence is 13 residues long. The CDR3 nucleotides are TGTGCCAGCAGCCAATCGTGGCAGCCTGAGCAGTTCTTC. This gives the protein CASSQSWQPEQFF.

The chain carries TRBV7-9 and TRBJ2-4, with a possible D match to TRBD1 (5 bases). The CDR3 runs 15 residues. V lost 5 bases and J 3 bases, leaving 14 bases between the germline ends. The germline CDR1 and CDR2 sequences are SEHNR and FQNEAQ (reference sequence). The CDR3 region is CASSVPTVGKNIQYF. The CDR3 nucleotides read TGTGCCAGCAGCGTCCCGACAGTCGGCAAAAACATTCAGTACTTC.

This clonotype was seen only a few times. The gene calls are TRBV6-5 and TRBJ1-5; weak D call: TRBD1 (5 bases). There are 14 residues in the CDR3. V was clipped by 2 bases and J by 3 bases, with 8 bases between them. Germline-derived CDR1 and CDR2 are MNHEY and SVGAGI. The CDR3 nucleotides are TGTGCCAGCAGTTACGAGGGGCTCAATCAGCCCCAGCATTTT. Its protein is CASSYEGLNQPQHF.

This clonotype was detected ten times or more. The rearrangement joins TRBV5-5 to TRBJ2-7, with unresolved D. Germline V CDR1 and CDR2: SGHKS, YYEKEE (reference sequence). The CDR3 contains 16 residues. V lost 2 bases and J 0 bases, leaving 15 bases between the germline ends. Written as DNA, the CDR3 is TGTGCCAGCAGCTTCTACCTTTCTGGGGACTCCTACGAGCAGTACGTC. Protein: CASSFYLSGDSYEQYV.

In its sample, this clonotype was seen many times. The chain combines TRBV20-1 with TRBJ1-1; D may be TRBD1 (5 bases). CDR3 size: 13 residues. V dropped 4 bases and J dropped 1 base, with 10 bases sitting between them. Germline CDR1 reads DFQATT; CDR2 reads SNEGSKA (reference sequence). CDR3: CSANWGWNTEAFF. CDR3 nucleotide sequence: TGCAGTGCTAACTGGGGGTGGAACACTGAAGCTTTCTTT.

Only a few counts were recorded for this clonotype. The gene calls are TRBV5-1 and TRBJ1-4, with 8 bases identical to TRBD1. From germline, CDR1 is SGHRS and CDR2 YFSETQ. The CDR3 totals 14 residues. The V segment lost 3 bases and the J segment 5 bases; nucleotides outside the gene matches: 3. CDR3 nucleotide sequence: TGCGCCAGCAGCTGGGACAGGAGAAATGAAAAACTGTTTTTT. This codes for CASSWDRRNEKLFF.

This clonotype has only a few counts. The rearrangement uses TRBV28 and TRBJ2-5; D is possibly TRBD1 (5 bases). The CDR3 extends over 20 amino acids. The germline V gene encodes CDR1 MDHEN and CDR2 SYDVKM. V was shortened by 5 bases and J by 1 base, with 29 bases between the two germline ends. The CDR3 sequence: CASSTLISRQTRPAQETQYF. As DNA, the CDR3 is TGTGCCAGCAGTACCCTCATTTCTAGACAGACCCGCCCGGCCCAAGAGACCCAGTACTTC.

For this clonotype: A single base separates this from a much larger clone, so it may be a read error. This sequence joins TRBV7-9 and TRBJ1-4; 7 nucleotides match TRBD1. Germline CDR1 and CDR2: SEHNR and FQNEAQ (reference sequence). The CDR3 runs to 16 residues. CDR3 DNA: TGTTCCAGCAGCTACCCTTTCAGGGGGAGAAGTGAAAAACTGTTTTTT. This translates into CSSSYPFRGRSEKLFF.

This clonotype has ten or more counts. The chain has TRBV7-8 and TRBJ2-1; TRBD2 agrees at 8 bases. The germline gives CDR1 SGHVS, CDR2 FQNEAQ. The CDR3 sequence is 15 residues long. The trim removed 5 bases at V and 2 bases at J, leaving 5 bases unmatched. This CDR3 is CASSLIGGAYNEQFF. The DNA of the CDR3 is TGTGCCAGCAGCCTTATCGGGGGGGCCTACAATGAGCAGTTCTTC.

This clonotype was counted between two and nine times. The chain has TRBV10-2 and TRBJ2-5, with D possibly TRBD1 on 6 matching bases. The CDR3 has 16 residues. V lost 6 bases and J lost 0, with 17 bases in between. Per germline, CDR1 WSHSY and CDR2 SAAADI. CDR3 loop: CASSYTDRRYQETQYF. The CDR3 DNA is TGCGCCAGCAGCTATACAGACAGGCGGTACCAAGAGACCCAGTACTTC.

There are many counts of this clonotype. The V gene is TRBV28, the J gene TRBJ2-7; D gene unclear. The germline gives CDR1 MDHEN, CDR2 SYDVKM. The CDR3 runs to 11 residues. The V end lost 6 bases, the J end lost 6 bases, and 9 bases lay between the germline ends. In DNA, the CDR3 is TGTGCCAGCAGCTTAGGTGGCGAGCAGTACGTC. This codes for CASSLGGEQYV.

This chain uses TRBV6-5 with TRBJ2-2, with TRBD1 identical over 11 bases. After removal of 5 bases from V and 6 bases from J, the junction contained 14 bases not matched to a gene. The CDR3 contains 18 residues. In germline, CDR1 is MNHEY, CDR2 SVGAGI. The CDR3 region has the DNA TGTGCCAGCAGTCGATCCGGGACAGGGGGATTCCACCCCGGGGAGCTGTTTTTT. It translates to CASSRSGTGGFHPGELFF.

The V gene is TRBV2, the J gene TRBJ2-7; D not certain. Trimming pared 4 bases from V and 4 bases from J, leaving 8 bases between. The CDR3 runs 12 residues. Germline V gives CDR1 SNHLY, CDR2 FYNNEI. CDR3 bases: TGTGCCAGCAGTGCGGACGGATACGAGCAGTACGTC. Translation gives CASSADGYEQYV.

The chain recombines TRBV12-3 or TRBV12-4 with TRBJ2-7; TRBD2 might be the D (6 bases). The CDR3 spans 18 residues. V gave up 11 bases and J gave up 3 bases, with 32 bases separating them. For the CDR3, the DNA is TGTGCCTTCAGTTTAAGGAGTATCGCGGGTCGGGAGTACTACGAGCAGTACTTC. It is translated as CAFSLRSIAGREYYEQYF.